What follows are 27 T cell receptor beta chains derived from one specimen sequenced in a study of radiotherapy plus CTLA-4 blockade in lung cancer. This table comes from immunoSEQ multiplex PCR, and its TCRdb copy is limited to in-frame clones, with some not included. The sample records about 70,000 clones, around 76% being singletons. Sequenced here: peripheral blood, sampled from a patient treated with radiotherapy plus ipilimumab. These receptors were collected from a human donor with non-small cell lung cancer whose response to radiotherapy plus ipilimumab could not be evaluated. Some clones in this sample may be carry-over from other donors' samples.

This clone was seen only once. The chain has TRBV28 and TRBJ2-1, with 7 bases aligning to TRBD2. This CDR3 region has 13 residues. V lost 4 bases to trimming and J lost 9 bases; unmatched junction nucleotides: 6. Germline V gene sequence: CDR1 MDHEN, CDR2 SYDVKM. The CDR3 DNA reads as TGTGCCAGCAGTTGGGGGGGATTGGGTGAGCAGTTCTTC. Translating it yields CASSWGGLGEQFF. Variable domain in full (rest from reference TRBV28 and TRBJ2-1): DVKVTQSSRYLVKRTGEKVFLECVQDMDHENMFWYRQDPGLGLRLIYFSYDVKMKEKGDIPEGYSVSREKKERFSLILESASTNQTSMYLCASSWGGLGEQFFGPGTRLTVL.

This clone was seen more than once but under ten times. The chain has TRBV5-4 and TRBJ1-1, with a possible D match to TRBD1 (6 bases). This CDR3 has 15 residues. V gave up 4 bases and J gave up 6 bases, with 19 bases separating them. From germline, CDR1 is SGHNT and CDR2 YYREEE (reference sequence). The CDR3 sequence is CASSPRQVAFPEAFF. The CDR3 DNA sequence: TGTGCCAGCAGCCCCCGACAGGTGGCCTTCCCTGAAGCTTTCTTT.

Points on this clone: Its ends do not fully match the called genes, so a read error is possible. The chain joins TRBV2 to TRBJ1-2; tentative D call: TRBD1 (6 bases). Looked up from germline, CDR1 is SNHLY and CDR2 is FYNNEI. This CDR3 is 16 amino acids long. The CDR3 is CAGSDSGTTASYGYTF. For the CDR3, the DNA is TGTGCCGGCAGTGATTCGGGGACAACGGCGAGCTATGGCTACACCTTC.

The CDR3 nucleotides are TGCAGCGTTGGGCGGGGGAGCTCCTACAATGAGCAGTTCTTC. This codes for CSVGRGSSYNEQFF. The chain has TRBV29-1 and TRBJ2-1, with 7 bases that match TRBD2. The CDR3 loop spans 14 amino acids. Unmatched junction bases numbered 3, after V lost 4 bases and J lost 0 bases. Germline V gene data show CDR1 as SQVTM and CDR2 as ANQGSEA.

The V gene is TRBV6-1, the J gene TRBJ1-2, with no clear D. Trimming left V 1 base short and J 9 bases short, with 9 bases between. This CDR3 has 12 amino acids. CDR1 and CDR2 from the germline V gene are MNHNS and SASEGT. CDR3 sequence reads: CASSEGRMSYTF. CDR3 nucleotide sequence: TGTGCCAGCAGTGAAGGCAGGATGAGCTACACCTTC.

V is TRBV5-8 and J is TRBJ1-5; D remains ambiguous. Germline V gene lookup returns CDR1 SGHTS and CDR2 YDEGEE. There are 14 residues in the CDR3. The V end lost 5 bases, the J end lost 2 bases, and 11 bases lay between the germline ends. As DNA, the CDR3 is TGTGCCAGCAGGATGCGGGGAGGCAATCAGCCCCAGCATTTT. It codes for CASRMRGGNQPQHF.

This chain joins TRBV7-9 and TRBJ2-7; the D is unclear. Germline V gives CDR1 SEHNR, CDR2 FQNEAQ (reference sequence). V lost 8 bases, J lost 0 bases, and 8 bases lay in between. This CDR3 is 12 amino acids long. The CDR3 region is CASLGSSYEQYF. The CDR3 DNA reads as TGTGCCAGCCTCGGTAGCTCCTACGAGCAGTACTTC.

The gene calls are TRBV6-5 and TRBJ1-1; D gene unclear. Germline V gene data show CDR1 as MNHEY and CDR2 as SVGAGI. The V end was cut by 0 bases, the J end by 4 bases, with 6 bases between. The CDR3 totals 13 residues. CDR3 amino acids: CASSYSSLTEAFF. The CDR3 DNA reads TGTGCCAGCAGTTACTCGAGTCTCACTGAAGCTTTCTTT.

This chain joins TRBV18 and TRBJ1-1; D not certain. The CDR3 has 14 amino acids. Between the trimmed V and J ends, which lost 6 bases and 1 base, there was a span of 12 bases. Germline V gene sequence: CDR1 KGHSH, CDR2 LQKENI. The CDR3 reads CASSKVGANTEAFF. In nucleotides, the CDR3 is TGTGCCAGCTCCAAGGTGGGCGCGAACACTGAAGCTTTCTTT.

The chain combines TRBV5-8 with TRBJ1-2; possibly TRBD1 for D (6 bases). This CDR3 is 15 amino acids long. Germline-derived CDR1 and CDR2 are SGHTS and YDEGEE. Trimming pared 4 bases from V and 4 bases from J, leaving 17 bases between. CDR3 DNA sequence: TGTGCCAGCAGCCCGCCGGACAGCGAAATCTATGGCTACACCTTC. This translates into CASSPPDSEIYGYTF.

The J gene is TRBJ2-5, the V gene TRBV19; 12 bases are shared with TRBD2. Germline CDR1 LNHDA, CDR2 SQIVND (reference sequence). Trimming took 1 base from V and 2 from J; bases not matched to a gene: 5. CDR3 length: 17 amino acids. The CDR3 nucleotides read TGTGCCAGTAGTATAGGTGGGCTAGCGGGGGGGCAAGAGACCCAGTACTTC. It encodes CASSIGGLAGGQETQYF.

The CDR3 DNA reads TGTGCCAGCTCCCTAGACATTTTGGGGAGAGCGAACACCGGGGAGCTGTTTTTT. It codes for CASSLDILGRANTGELFF. This rearrangement joins TRBV28 to TRBJ2-2; perhaps TRBD2 as D (5 bases). The ends were cut back, 8 bases at V and 0 bases at J, with 22 bases in the middle. There are 18 residues in the CDR3. From germline, CDR1 is MDHEN and CDR2 SYDVKM.

The rearrangement joins TRBV5-1 to TRBJ1-6; TRBD1 aligns across 9 bases. The CDR3 has 15 residues. CDR1 and CDR2 (germline): SGHRS, YFSETQ. Trimming at V came to 5 bases and at J to 7 bases, leaving 7 bases not matched to a gene. The CDR3 loop is CASRSTGGRNSPLHF. Written as DNA, the CDR3 is TGCGCCAGCAGGAGTACAGGGGGCAGGAATTCACCCCTCCACTTT.

This clone was counted a single time. The J gene is TRBJ2-5, the V gene TRBV7-9; tentatively, D is TRBD1 (5 bases). The J call may be faulty, since TRBJ2-7 better matches the DNA end. Per the germline V gene, CDR1 is SEHNR and CDR2 is FQNEAQ (reference sequence). The CDR3 covers 12 residues. CDR3 residues: CASSLWGAEQYF. DNA of the CDR3: TGTGCCAGCAGCTTATGGGGCGCCGAGCAGTACTTC.

The V and J genes are TRBV7-2 and TRBJ1-2; 8 nucleotides align to TRBD1. Germline trimming cut 6 bases from V and 7 bases from J; bases unmatched to any gene: 4. The CDR3 runs 12 residues. Germline lookup yields CDR1 SGHTA and CDR2 FQGNSA. CDR3 sequence reads: CASRRQGLGYTF. Here the CDR3 DNA reads TGTGCCAGCAGACGACAGGGGCTTGGCTACACCTTC.

The rearrangement uses TRBV18 and TRBJ1-1, with TRBD1 as a possible D gene (5 bases). Germline lookup yields CDR1 KGHSH and CDR2 LQKENI. The CDR3 consists of 14 residues. Trimming stripped 1 base from V and 1 base from J, with 7 bases between. Written as DNA, the CDR3 is TGTGCCAGCTCACCACAGGGGCGGAACACTGAAGCTTTCTTT. It is translated as CASSPQGRNTEAFF.

This chain uses TRBV6-5 with TRBJ2-7, with 7 nucleotides matching TRBD1. Trimming took 5 bases from V and 4 from J; bases not matched to a gene: 5. Germline V CDR1 and CDR2: MNHEY, SVGAGI. The CDR3 length is 13 residues. The DNA of the CDR3 is TGTGCCAGCAGTCCGGGACAGCTATACGAGCAGTACTTC. It is translated as CASSPGQLYEQYF.

J is TRBJ1-5 and V is TRBV4-2; weak D call: TRBD1 (6 bases). Germline CDR1 is LGHNA and CDR2 is YNFKEQ. The CDR3 spans 15 residues. V shed 4 bases and J shed 0 bases, with 10 bases lying between them. CDR3 DNA: TGTGCCAGCAGCCCACAGGGTTATAGCAATCAGCCCCAGCATTTT. As protein: CASSPQGYSNQPQHF.

The chain couples TRBV6-1 to TRBJ1-1, with 7 nucleotides matching TRBD1. CDR3 length: 15 amino acids. With V trimmed by 7 bases and J by 6 bases, 14 bases remained unmatched. Germline V lookup: CDR1 MNHNS, CDR2 SASEGT. Here the CDR3 reads CASNRGGGSLAEAFF. For the CDR3, the DNA is TGTGCCAGCAACAGGGGTGGGGGTAGTTTGGCTGAAGCTTTCTTT.

The rearrangement links TRBV18 to TRBJ2-5; no definite D call. CDR1 is KGHSH, CDR2 LQKENI, per germline. This CDR3 is 14 amino acids long. V was trimmed by 4 bases and J by 1 base, leaving 10 bases between them. The CDR3 region is CASSLQITQETQYF. Here the CDR3 DNA reads TGTGCCAGCTCACTGCAGATTACCCAAGAGACCCAGTACTTC.

The J gene is TRBJ2-7, the V gene TRBV13, with a possible D match to TRBD1 (5 bases). Germline-derived CDR1 and CDR2 are PRHDT and FYEKMQ (reference sequence). Trimming removed 0 bases from V and 3 bases from J, with 6 bases in between. The CDR3 extends over 13 amino acids. The CDR3 nucleotides are TGTGCCAGCAGCTTAGGGACAGTCTACGAGCAGTACTTC. Protein product: CASSLGTVYEQYF.

In its sample, this clone was seen a few times. The chain carries TRBV28 and TRBJ1-3; D ambiguous. This CDR3 contains 15 residues. Between the trimmed V and J ends, which lost 6 bases and 0 bases, there was a span of 12 bases. Germline V lookup: CDR1 MDHEN, CDR2 SYDVKM. The CDR3 region is CASSARLISGNTIYF. CDR3 DNA sequence: TGTGCCAGCAGCGCTAGATTAATCTCTGGAAACACCATATATTTT.

V gene TRBV4-1 combines with J gene TRBJ1-1; TRBD1 might be the D (5 bases). V was clipped by 5 bases and J by 0 bases, with 19 bases between them. This CDR3 has 17 residues. From germline, CDR1 is MGHRA and CDR2 YSYEKL. This CDR3 is CASSGGMGRHMNTEAFF. CDR3 DNA sequence: TGCGCCAGCAGCGGAGGGATGGGACGGCACATGAACACTGAAGCTTTCTTT.

In regard to this clone: A junction end diverges from the germline sequence, so it may reflect a read error. The J gene is TRBJ2-5, the V gene TRBV5-4; D remains ambiguous. The CDR3 runs 13 residues. Per the germline V gene, CDR1 is SGHNT and CDR2 is YYREEE (reference sequence). CDR3 sequence reads: CASSFESQQTQYF. CDR3 coding DNA: TGTGCCAGCAGCTTCGAAAGCCAACAGACCCAGTACTTC.

The V call is TRBV30, the J call TRBJ2-2; D call uncertain. V was pared by 1 base and J by 1 base, with 7 bases between. Germline CDR1 is GTSNPN and CDR2 is SVGIG (reference sequence). The CDR3 length is 14 residues. CDR3 amino acids: CAWSGQVNTGELFF. Written as DNA, the CDR3 is TGTGCCTGGAGTGGGCAGGTGAACACCGGGGAGCTGTTTTTT.

V and J are TRBV27 and TRBJ1-5; D possibly corresponds to TRBD1 (6 bases). Germline values: CDR1 MNHEY, CDR2 SMNVEV (reference sequence). There are 20 residues in the CDR3. V was clipped by 2 bases and J by 0 bases, with 23 bases between them. CDR3 loop: CASSLIGGDPIRYSNQPQHF. CDR3 nucleotides: TGTGCCAGCAGTTTAATAGGGGGAGACCCTATACGGTATAGCAATCAGCCCCAGCATTTT.

This chain connects TRBV5-5 to TRBJ1-2; D unclear. The CDR3 is 15 residues long. Trimming removed 1 base at V and 0 bases at J, with 10 bases between. From germline, CDR1 is SGHKS and CDR2 YYEKEE (reference sequence). The CDR3 region has the DNA TGTGCCAGCAGCTTGATCGGGGTCCCTAACTATGGCTACACCTTC. Translating it yields CASSLIGVPNYGYTF.